Below, 3 T cell receptor beta chains from the same sample are listed, as sequenced in a study of blood T cell repertoires in COVID-19. Sequencing used immunoSEQ multiplex PCR; TCRdb keeps in-frame clones, though not all of them. Of roughly 400,000 clones listed, more than 70% are singletons. The source material was PBMCs or T cells enriched from blood (not recorded which). Receptors were obtained from a woman aged 18-29 years who had been exposed to COVID-19.

This sequence joins TRBV5-6 and TRBJ1-6, with TRBD1 matching over 7 bases. The CDR3 has 15 residues. The germline V gene has CDR1 SGHDT and CDR2 YYEEEE. V dropped 0 bases and J dropped 4; count of bases not matched to a gene: 1. CDR3 amino acids: CASSLGTGYNSPLHF. CDR3 coding DNA: TGTGCCAGCAGCTTGGGGACAGGATATAATTCACCCCTCCACTTT.

The chain carries TRBV4-3 and TRBJ2-2, with a tentative D call TRBD1 (6 bases). Germline V CDR1 and CDR2: LGHNA, YSLEER. Trimming stripped 2 bases from V and 4 bases from J, with 17 bases between. The CDR3 extends over 17 amino acids. CDR3 DNA sequence: TGCGCCAGCAGCCAACCGACAGGTCCCTTTTTCACCGGGGAGCTGTTTTTT. Residues: CASSQPTGPFFTGELFF.

V gene TRBV28 combines with J gene TRBJ2-1; D is uncertain. This CDR3 is built from 14 residues. Per germline, CDR1 MDHEN and CDR2 SYDVKM. V lost 5 bases to trimming and J lost 10 bases, with 18 bases between them. The CDR3 protein is CASSPSSDAREQFF. The DNA of the CDR3 is TGTGCCAGCAGTCCGTCTAGTGACGCGCGGGAGCAGTTCTTC. Together with reference TRBV28 and TRBJ2-1, the CDR3 gives the full variable domain: DVKVTQSSRYLVKRTGEKVFLECVQDMDHENMFWYRQDPGLGLRLIYFSYDVKMKEKGDIPEGYSVSREKKERFSLILESASTNQTSMYLCASSPSSDAREQFFGPGTRLTVL.